This paragraph covers one T cell receptor (beta chain) sequence. This record belongs to a study of blood T cell repertoires in COVID-19. Study-level information: The analysed material was cDNA or gDNA that came from T cells, B-cell-depleted T cells, or PBMCs.

Enrolled during active infection, Seattle patients were then followed longitudinally. In the authors' methods: Amplification with reference gene primers provided the estimates of nucleated cell counts. The repertoire was sequenced with immunoSEQ multiplex PCR; TCRdb's copy has only in-frame clones and lacks some. That table supplies the V and J calls and clone size; D and trimming were determined from the DNA. The repertoire holds 210,000 or so clones, about 84% seen once, with about 7.8% in the top ten. V lost 6 bases and J lost 9; bases outside the gene matches: 12. The CDR3 is made up of 15 amino acids. The germline CDR1 and CDR2 sequences are SNHLY and FYNNEI.

The J gene is TRBJ1-5, the V gene TRBV2; 9 bases are a match to TRBD1. The source material was peripheral blood. The sequence was collected from a woman at least 80 years old with COVID-19, enrolled during active disease. Here the CDR3 reads CASRMGQGTSTPQHF. The CDR3 DNA sequence: TGTGCCAGCAGGATGGGACAGGGCACCAGCACGCCCCAGCATTTT.